This T cell receptor (beta chain) appears in the sequencing data of a study of blood T cell repertoires in COVID-19. The V gene's germline CDR1 is SGHNT and CDR2 YYREEE (reference sequence). The CDR3 contains 13 residues. V lost 7 bases to trimming and J lost 7 bases, with 17 bases between them. Study processing details: Amplification with reference gene primers provided the estimates of nucleated cell counts. The repertoire was sequenced with immunoSEQ multiplex PCR; TCRdb's copy has only in-frame clones and lacks some. The D gene and trimming were derived from the DNA, and the V and J assignments and clone size from that table. The table includes 150,000 to 200,000 clones, under 95% detected once.

The sequencing input was peripheral blood. This chain uses TRBV5-4 with TRBJ1-2; D uncertain. The TCR sequence derives from a man aged 60 to 69 with active or convalescent COVID-19. This CDR3 reads CASSTGVIGGYTF. CDR3 coding DNA: TGTGCCAGCTCTACCGGGGTGATAGGTGGCTACACCTTC.